The 9 T cell receptor beta chains in this list originate from one sample, sequenced in a study of blood T cell repertoires in COVID-19 (dated by TCRdb to 2019 to 2021). The library was produced with the immunoSEQ multiplex PCR assay. What TCRdb holds here is the immuneACCESS table cut down to in-frame rearrangements. Part of the clones is not present; checked against another copy, under half of the missing clones reflect an unresolved V gene, and the others are unexplained. The sample data list about 150,000 clones, and 75% to 90% of these were observed just once. The ten largest clones take up approximately 2.3% of the sample. The material sequenced was peripheral blood. These receptors all stem from a woman aged 65 to 85 with acute or convalescent COVID-19.

DNA of the CDR3: TGCGCCAGCAGCCTAGACAGGGGATCCTACGAGCAGTACTTC. Translation gives CASSLDRGSYEQYF. The chain combines TRBV5-1 with TRBJ2-7; 8 bases align to TRBD1. V gave up 4 bases and J gave up 1 base; unmatched junction bases: 4. The length of the CDR3 is 14 residues. Germline CDR1 SGHRS, CDR2 YFSETQ. Full variable domain (missing parts from reference TRBV5-1 and TRBJ2-7): KAGVTQTPRYLIKTRGQQVTLSCSPISGHRSVSWYQQTPGQGLQFLFEYFSETQRNKGNFPGRFSGRQFSNSRSEMNVSTLELGDSALYLCASSLDRGSYEQYFGPGTRLTVT.

The chain is built from TRBV4-3 and TRBJ2-7; TRBD1 is a possible D gene (6 bases). The germline V gene encodes CDR1 LGHNA and CDR2 YSLEER. The CDR3 length is 15 residues. Trimming removed 0 bases from V and 3 bases from J, with 12 bases in between. The CDR3: CASSQEDRGVYEQYF. The CDR3 DNA reads as TGCGCCAGCAGCCAAGAGGACAGAGGGGTCTACGAGCAGTACTTC.

The gene calls are TRBV4-1 and TRBJ2-2; TRBD2 aligns across 8 bases. Germline CDR1 MGHRA, CDR2 YSYEKL. The J segment lost 4 bases and the V segment lost 1 base, leaving 5 bases of the junction unmatched. This CDR3 comprises 16 residues. The chain's CDR3 is CASSQATSGATGELFF. In DNA, the CDR3 is TGCGCCAGCAGCCAAGCAACTAGCGGAGCCACCGGGGAGCTGTTTTTT.

This clone was seen only a few times. The rearrangement uses TRBV13 and TRBJ1-3, with 7 bases aligning to TRBD1. V gave up 5 bases and J gave up 3 bases; unmatched junction bases: 4. The CDR3 is 14 amino acids. Germline loops: CDR1 PRHDT, CDR2 FYEKMQ (reference sequence). CDR3 residues: CASSRQGLGNTIYF. Here the CDR3 DNA reads TGTGCCAGCAGCCGACAGGGTCTTGGAAACACCATATATTTT.

The chain employs TRBV29-1 and TRBJ2-2; 7 bases are a match to TRBD1. The CDR3 has 14 amino acids. The V segment lost 4 bases and the J segment 6 bases; nucleotides outside the gene matches: 8. Germline CDR1 SQVTM, CDR2 ANQGSEA. The CDR3, as DNA: TGCAGCGTTGTAAAAAACAGGGGCTCCGGGGAGCTGTTTTTT. Protein sequence: CSVVKNRGSGELFF.

The gene calls are TRBV5-1 and TRBJ1-3, with D hard to call. Germline CDR1 is SGHRS and CDR2 is YFSETQ. V lost 4 bases to trimming and J lost 3 bases, with 8 bases between them. The CDR3 totals 13 residues. The chain's CDR3 is CASSVVLGNTIYF. In nucleotides, the CDR3 is TGCGCCAGCAGCGTGGTACTTGGAAACACCATATATTTT.

The chain uses TRBV27 and TRBJ2-7; the D is unclear. Trimming cost V 0 bases and J 0 bases, with 12 bases left between them. The CDR3 has 16 amino acids. Germline CDR1 MNHEY, CDR2 SMNVEV (reference sequence). In DNA form, the CDR3 reads TGTGCCAGCAGTTTATCCCCGGCCACTATCTCCTACGAGCAGTACGTC. Translated, it gives CASSLSPATISYEQYV.

The chain is built from TRBV5-1 and TRBJ2-6; TRBD1 matches at 10 bases. V shed 5 bases and J 2 bases; nucleotides not matched to a gene: 1. CDR3 length: 15 residues. Per germline, CDR1 SGHRS and CDR2 YFSETQ. The DNA of the CDR3 is TGCGCCAGCAGTGGGACAGGGGCTGGGGCCAACGTCCTGACTTTC. Translation gives CASSGTGAGANVLTF.

This CDR3 is CASSIDRGRRNSPLHF. CDR3 bases: TGTGCCAGCAGCATTGACAGGGGGCGTCGGAATTCACCCCTCCACTTT. The genes are TRBV7-2 and TRBJ1-6; TRBD1 aligns across 10 bases. V lost 5 bases and J lost 7; bases outside the gene matches: 8. CDR3 length: 16 amino acids. Germline loops: CDR1 SGHTA, CDR2 FQGNSA.